The 3 T cell receptor beta chains given below trace back to one sample, sequenced in a study of PD-L1 blockade in urothelial cancer. Indicated time point: pretreatment peripheral blood. Only in-frame clones appear in the TCRdb table, and some are missing; sequencing was by immunoSEQ multiplex PCR. The table has approximately 52,000 clones, approximately 81% seen once. The specimen was PBMCs, collected around atezolizumab (anti-PD-L1) treatment. All receptors derive from a man between 65 and 79 years old with urothelial cancer.

V and J are TRBV7-8 and TRBJ2-5, with 9 bases identical to TRBD2. This CDR3 is built from 13 residues. CDR1 is SGHVS and CDR2 is FQNEAQ in the germline V gene. J gave up 5 bases and V 5 bases, and 3 bases lay outside the gene matches. The CDR3 DNA reads as TGTGCCAGCAGCCGAGGACTAGCGGAGACCCAGTACTTC. Translating gives CASSRGLAETQYF.

The chain employs TRBV7-2 and TRBJ2-7; TRBD2 is a possible D gene (6 bases). The CDR3 loop spans 13 amino acids. The V gene lost 6 bases and the J gene lost 7 bases, with 16 bases spanning the gap. Germline-derived CDR1 and CDR2 are SGHTA and FQGNSA. As DNA, the CDR3 is TGTGCCAGCAGTCCTGGGGCCGCGGGGGAGCAGTACTTC. Residues: CASSPGAAGEQYF. The whole variable domain, remainder taken from reference TRBV7-2 and TRBJ2-7, is GAGVSQSPSNKVTEKGKDVELRCDPISGHTALYWYRQSLGQGLEFLIYFQGNSAPDKSGLPSDRFSAERTGGSVSTLTIQRTQQEDSAVYLCASSPGAAGEQYFGPGTRLTVT.

The chain couples TRBV5-5 to TRBJ2-7; tentatively, D is TRBD2 (6 bases). V was cut by 4 bases and J by 0 bases, with 17 bases left in between. The CDR3 is 16 residues long. Germline assignment: CDR1 SGHKS and CDR2 YYEKEE (reference sequence). CDR3 loop: CASSPGGVMTSYEQYF. The CDR3 nucleotides are TGTGCCAGCAGCCCCGGGGGAGTAATGACCTCCTACGAGCAGTACTTC.